This T cell receptor (beta chain) originates from a study of cytomegalovirus exposure and HLA in healthy donors. Study-wide results and caveats: It was found in a later analysis that first-cohort TCR clusters tended to co-occur in the approximately 130 validation repertoires. According to the study, around 160 TCR beta chains were cytomegalovirus-associated. Reported performance of the classifier showed diagnosis of cytomegalovirus status with high specificity and sensitivity.

Germline CDR1 is MNHNS and CDR2 is SASEGT. Trimming stripped 5 bases from V and 6 bases from J, with 19 bases between. There are 15 residues in the CDR3. A remark on this clone: Antigen unknown.

The table came from immunoSEQ multiplex PCR; TCRdb's copy has only in-frame clones and leaves some out. This sample has 55,000 to 80,000 clones, with around 95% found just once. Sequencing input: PBMCs. The sequence was obtained from a man in his late teens or twenties in good health and CMV-seronegative. The chain uses TRBV6-1 and TRBJ1-1; a possible D gene is TRBD1 (6 bases). The CDR3 coding sequence is TGTGCCAGCAGTACGCCAGGGGAATTGTACGCTGAAGCTTTCTTT. Translating gives CASSTPGELYAEAFF.